This TCR beta chain was found in a study of blood T cell repertoires in COVID-19. As for the study in general: The cDNA or gDNA used as material had been derived from T cells, B-cell-depleted T cells, or PBMCs.

Authors' data handling: Estimation of nucleated cell counts relied on the amplification of reference gene primers. Assay used: immunoSEQ multiplex PCR; TCRdb lists only in-frame clones, some missing. D and trimming were read from the DNA, whereas the V and J calls and clone size are those reported in that table. The sample records nearly 400,000 clones, over 85% being singletons. Enrollees, 18 to 89 years old, lived in 20 to 25 US areas. Recovered status applied to Cohort 3 donors who had two consecutive negative PCRs. It also applied to those with clearance or with symptom resolution. This TCR derives from a woman aged 30 to 39 who had recovered from COVID-19. Input material: PBMCs or T cells enriched from blood (not recorded which).

As DNA, the CDR3 is TGCGCCAGCAGTGGGGAGGGGTCGGCGAATGAGCAGTTCTTC. Its protein is CASSGEGSANEQFF. This chain joins TRBV10-2 and TRBJ2-1; 7 bases are a match to TRBD2. Trimming removed 4 bases from V and 7 bases from J; junction bases left unmatched: 7. Germline CDR1 and CDR2: WSHSY and SAAADI. CDR3 length: 14 amino acids.